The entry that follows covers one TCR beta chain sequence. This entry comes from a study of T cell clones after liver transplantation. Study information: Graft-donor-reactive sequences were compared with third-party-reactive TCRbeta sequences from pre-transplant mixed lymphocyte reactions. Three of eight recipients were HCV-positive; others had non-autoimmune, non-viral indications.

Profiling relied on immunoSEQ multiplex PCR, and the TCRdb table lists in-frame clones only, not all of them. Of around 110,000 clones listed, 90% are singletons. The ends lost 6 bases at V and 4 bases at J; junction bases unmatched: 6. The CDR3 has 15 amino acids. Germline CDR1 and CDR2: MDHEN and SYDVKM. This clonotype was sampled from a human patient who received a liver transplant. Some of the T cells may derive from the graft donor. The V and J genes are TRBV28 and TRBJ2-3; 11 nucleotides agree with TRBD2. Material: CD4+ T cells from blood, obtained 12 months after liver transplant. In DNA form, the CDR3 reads TGTGCCAGCAGCCTCACTAGCGGGAGTCCAGATACGCAGTATTTT. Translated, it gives CASSLTSGSPDTQYF.